The clone carrying this T cell receptor (beta chain) was counted only a few times. Its antigen is currently unknown. This record comes from a study of T cells after yellow fever vaccination. One entry per CDR3 protein results from TCRdb running MiXCR on the 5' RACE reads. In the table there are about 73,000 distinct CDR3 sequences, over 7.5% of which are singletons. J lost 9 bases, V lost 3 bases, and 5 bases had no gene match. Germline V lookup: CDR1 SGHAT, CDR2 FQNNGV. The CDR3 is 15 amino acids. Findings of the study overall: A secondary response was less intense yet reached its peak sooner, at day 5 versus 15. The CD4 and CD8 compartments had a small share of their clonotypes in common.

This specimen consisted of CD8+ T cells sorted from PBMCs, obtained on the day of the yellow fever booster vaccination. This sequence originates from a man aged 30 to 45 who received the YFV17D yellow fever vaccine. This chain joins TRBV11-2 and TRBJ2-1; 13 nucleotides agree with TRBD2. CDR3 in amino acids: CASSFPTSGRIEQFF. The CDR3 bases are TGTGCCAGCAGCTTTCCGACTAGCGGGAGGATTGAGCAGTTCTTC.